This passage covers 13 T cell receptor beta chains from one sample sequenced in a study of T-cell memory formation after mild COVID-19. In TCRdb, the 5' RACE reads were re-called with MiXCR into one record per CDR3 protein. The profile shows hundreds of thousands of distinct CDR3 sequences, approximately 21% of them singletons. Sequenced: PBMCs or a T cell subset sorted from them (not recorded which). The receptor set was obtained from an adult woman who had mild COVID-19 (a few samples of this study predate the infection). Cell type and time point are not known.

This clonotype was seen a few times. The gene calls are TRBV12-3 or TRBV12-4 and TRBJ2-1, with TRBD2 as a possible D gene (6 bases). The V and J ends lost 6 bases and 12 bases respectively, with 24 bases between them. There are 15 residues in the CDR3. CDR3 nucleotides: TGTGCCAGCAGCGGGAGTACAGGAGCGGGTCAATGGCAGTTCTTC. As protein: CASSGSTGAGQWQFF.

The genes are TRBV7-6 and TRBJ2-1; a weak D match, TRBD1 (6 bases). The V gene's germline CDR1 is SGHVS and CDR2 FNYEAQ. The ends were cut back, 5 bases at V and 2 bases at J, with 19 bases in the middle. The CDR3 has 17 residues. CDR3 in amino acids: CASSKGTPQETYNEQFF. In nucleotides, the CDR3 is TGTGCCAGCAGCAAAGGGACACCCCAAGAGACCTACAATGAGCAGTTCTTC.

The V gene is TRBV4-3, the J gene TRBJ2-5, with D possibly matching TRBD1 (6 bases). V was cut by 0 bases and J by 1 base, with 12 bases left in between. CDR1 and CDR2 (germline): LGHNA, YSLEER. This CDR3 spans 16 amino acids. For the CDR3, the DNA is TGCGCCAGCAGCCAAGAGTTTGGGACAACCCAAGAGACCCAGTACTTC. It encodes CASSQEFGTTQETQYF.

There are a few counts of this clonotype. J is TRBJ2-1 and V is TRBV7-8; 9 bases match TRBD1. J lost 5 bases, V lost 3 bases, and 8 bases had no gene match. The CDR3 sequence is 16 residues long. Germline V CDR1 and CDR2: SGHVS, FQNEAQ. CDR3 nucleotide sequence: TGTGCCAGCAGCTTGTGGGGACAGGGTTCCGACAATGAGCAGTTCTTC. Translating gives CASSLWGQGSDNEQFF.

The CDR3 DNA reads TGTGCCAGCTCACCACCGGCTAGCGGCTACAATGAGCAGTTCTTC. Translated, it gives CASSPPASGYNEQFF. The chain employs TRBV18 and TRBJ2-1; 7 bases fit TRBD2. The CDR3 is 15 residues long. Germline V gives CDR1 KGHSH, CDR2 LQKENI. Losses at the gene ends were 0 bases for V and 3 bases for J; bases not matched to a gene: 2. The complete variable domain, with remaining parts taken from reference TRBV18 and TRBJ2-1, reads NAGVMQNPRHLVRRRGQEARLRCSPMKGHSHVYWYRQLPEEGLKFMVYLQKENIIDESGMPKERFSAEFPKEGPSILRIQQVVRGDSAAYFCASSPPASGYNEQFFGPGTRLTVL.

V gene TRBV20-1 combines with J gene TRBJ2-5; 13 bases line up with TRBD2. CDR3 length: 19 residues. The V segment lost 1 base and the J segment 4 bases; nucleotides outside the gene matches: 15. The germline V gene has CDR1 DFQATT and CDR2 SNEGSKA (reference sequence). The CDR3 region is CSARGEGLAGEGGGETQYF. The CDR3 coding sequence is TGCAGTGCTAGAGGAGAAGGACTAGCGGGAGAGGGGGGAGGAGAGACCCAGTACTTC.

The CDR3 spells CASSFSGADEQYF. The CDR3 DNA follows: TGTGCCAGCAGCTTTTCGGGGGCCGACGAGCAGTACTTC. This chain connects TRBV7-9 to TRBJ2-7, with D possibly called TRBD1 or TRBD2 (6 bases each). The V gene's germline CDR1 is SEHNR and CDR2 FQNEAQ (reference sequence). V was pared by 3 bases and J by 5 bases, with 11 bases between. This CDR3 contains 13 residues.

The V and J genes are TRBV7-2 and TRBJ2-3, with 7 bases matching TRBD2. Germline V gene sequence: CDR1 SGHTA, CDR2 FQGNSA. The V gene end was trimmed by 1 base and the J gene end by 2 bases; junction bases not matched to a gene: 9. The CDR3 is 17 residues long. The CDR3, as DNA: TGTGCCAGCAGCTTAGGCGTTGACGGGGGGACCACAGATACGCAGTATTTT. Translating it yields CASSLGVDGGTTDTQYF.

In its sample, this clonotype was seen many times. In DNA form, the CDR3 reads TGCGCCAGCAGAATCGACAATTATAGCAATCAGCCCCAGCATTTT. It yields the protein CASRIDNYSNQPQHF. The V call is TRBV5-1, the J call TRBJ1-5, with D hard to call. In germline, CDR1 is SGHRS, CDR2 YFSETQ. V dropped 5 bases and J dropped 0 bases, with 12 bases sitting between them. This CDR3 comprises 15 residues.

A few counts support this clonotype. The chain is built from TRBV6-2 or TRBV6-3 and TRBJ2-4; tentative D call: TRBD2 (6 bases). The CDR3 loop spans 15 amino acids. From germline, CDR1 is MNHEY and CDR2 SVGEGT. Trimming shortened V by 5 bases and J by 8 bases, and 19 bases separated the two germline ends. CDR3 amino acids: CASSPTLGGDDIQYF. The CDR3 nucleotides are TGTGCCAGCAGTCCCACCCTCGGGGGAGATGACATTCAGTACTTC.

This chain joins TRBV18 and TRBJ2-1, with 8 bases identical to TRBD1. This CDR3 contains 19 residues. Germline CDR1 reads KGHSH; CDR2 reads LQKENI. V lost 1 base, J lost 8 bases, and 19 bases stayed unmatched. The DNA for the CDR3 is TGTGCCAGCTCACCACGAACCGAGTCGACCGGACAGGGCTTGGATGAGCAGTTCTTC. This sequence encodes CASSPRTESTGQGLDEQFF.

The CDR3 region has the DNA TGTGCCAGCTCACCACCGGGGGCTGTAGAAGCTTTCTTT. Residues: CASSPPGAVEAFF. The J gene is TRBJ1-1, the V gene TRBV18; D is perhaps TRBD1 (6 bases). Per the germline V gene, CDR1 is KGHSH and CDR2 is LQKENI. V was shortened by 0 bases and J by 8 bases, with 10 bases between the two germline ends. The CDR3 loop spans 13 amino acids. Variable domain in full (rest from reference TRBV18 and TRBJ1-1): NAGVMQNPRHLVRRRGQEARLRCSPMKGHSHVYWYRQLPEEGLKFMVYLQKENIIDESGMPKERFSAEFPKEGPSILRIQQVVRGDSAAYFCASSPPGAVEAFFGQGTRLTVV.

CDR3 in DNA: TGTGCCAGCAGCGCGGCCCTCCGCACAGATACGCAGTATTTT. This translates into CASSAALRTDTQYF. The chain employs TRBV9 and TRBJ2-3; D unclear. V dropped 3 bases and J dropped 1 base, with 9 bases sitting between them. Germline V gene lookup returns CDR1 SGDLS and CDR2 YYNGEE. The CDR3 totals 14 residues.